These 5 T cell receptor beta chains share one sample of origin, sequenced in a study of patients and donors after allogeneic stem cell transplantation. TCRdb analysed the RT-PCR reads with MiXCR anew, one entry per CDR3 protein. The table has a few hundred thousand distinct CDR3 sequences, roughly 38% seen once. The specimen was blood, either unsorted or a sorted T cell fraction (not recorded which). The receptor source for this set is a human donor who was either an allogeneic HSCT recipient or a stem cell or donor lymphocyte infusion donor (not recorded which). It is not recorded whose cells these are; they may come from a transplant donor.

The V and J genes are TRBV4-1 and TRBJ1-2; 7 bases map to TRBD1. V trimming: 0 bases; J trimming: 5 bases; junction bases outside the gene matches: 6. Germline CDR1 MGHRA, CDR2 YSYEKL. This CDR3 spans 15 amino acids. The CDR3 loop reads CASSQDEGAYYGYTF. In DNA, the CDR3 is TGCGCCAGCAGCCAAGACGAGGGGGCTTATTATGGCTACACCTTC.

The chain links TRBV11-2 to TRBJ1-1, with 8 positions matching TRBD1. There are 16 residues in the CDR3. V was clipped by 4 bases and J by 2 bases; unmatched bases: 9. Germline loops: CDR1 SGHAT, CDR2 FQNNGV. The CDR3 coding sequence is TGTGCCAGCAGCTCCCCTTCGGACAGGGCTAACACTGAAGCTTTCTTT. This codes for CASSSPSDRANTEAFF.

The chain employs TRBV4-3 and TRBJ2-2, with TRBD2 matching over 10 bases. Unmatched junction bases numbered 9, after V lost 0 bases and J lost 2 bases. CDR1 and CDR2 from the germline V gene are LGHNA and YSLEER. This CDR3 contains 19 residues. CDR3 nucleotides: TGCGCCAGCAGCCAAGAAGGCTATTGGACTAGCGGCAACACCGGGGAGCTGTTTTTT. This encodes CASSQEGYWTSGNTGELFF.

This chain links TRBV20-1 with TRBJ1-1; 8 nucleotides align to TRBD1. The J segment lost 0 bases and the V segment lost 5 bases, leaving 8 bases of the junction unmatched. Germline V gene lookup returns CDR1 DFQATT and CDR2 SNEGSKA (reference sequence). There are 15 residues in the CDR3. The CDR3 DNA sequence: TGCAGTGCTGTCGACAGGGGAAAAATGAACACTGAAGCTTTCTTT. It specifies CSAVDRGKMNTEAFF.

V usage is TRBV27 and J usage is TRBJ2-7; D is uncertain. Germline V gene sequence: CDR1 MNHEY, CDR2 SMNVEV (reference sequence). V lost 1 base and J lost 3, with 10 bases in between. The CDR3 sequence is 14 residues long. The CDR3 spells CASSLWAGFYEQYF. CDR3 coding DNA: TGTGCCAGCAGTTTATGGGCAGGTTTCTACGAGCAGTACTTC.